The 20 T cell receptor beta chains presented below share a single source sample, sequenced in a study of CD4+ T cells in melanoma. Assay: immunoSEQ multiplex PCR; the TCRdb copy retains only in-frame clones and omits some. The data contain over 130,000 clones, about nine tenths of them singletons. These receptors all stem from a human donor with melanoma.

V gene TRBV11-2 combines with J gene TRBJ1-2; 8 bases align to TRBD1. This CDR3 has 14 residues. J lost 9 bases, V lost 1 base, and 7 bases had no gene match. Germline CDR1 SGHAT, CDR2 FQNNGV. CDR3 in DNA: TGTGCCAGCAGCTTAGTCGACAGGGGTTACAGCTACACCTTC. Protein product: CASSLVDRGYSYTF.

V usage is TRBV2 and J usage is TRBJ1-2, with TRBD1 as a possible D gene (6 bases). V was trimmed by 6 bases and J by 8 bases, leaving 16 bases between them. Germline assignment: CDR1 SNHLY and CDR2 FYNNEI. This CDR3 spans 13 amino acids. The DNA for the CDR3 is TGTGCCAGCAGGGTAGGGGGTTTGGACGGCTACACCTTC. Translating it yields CASRVGGLDGYTF.

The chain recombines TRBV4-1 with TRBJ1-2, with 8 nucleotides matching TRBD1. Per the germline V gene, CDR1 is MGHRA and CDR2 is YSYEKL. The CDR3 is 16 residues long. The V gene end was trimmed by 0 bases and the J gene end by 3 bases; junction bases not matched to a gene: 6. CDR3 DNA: TGCGCCAGCAGCCAAGAGTTAGGACAGGGAGACTATGGCTACACCTTC. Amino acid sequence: CASSQELGQGDYGYTF.

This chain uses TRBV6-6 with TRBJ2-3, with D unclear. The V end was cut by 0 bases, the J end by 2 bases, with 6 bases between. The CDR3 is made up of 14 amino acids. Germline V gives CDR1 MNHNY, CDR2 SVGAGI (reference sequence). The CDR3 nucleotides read TGTGCCAGCAGTTACTCGGACCACACAGATACGCAGTATTTT. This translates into CASSYSDHTDTQYF.

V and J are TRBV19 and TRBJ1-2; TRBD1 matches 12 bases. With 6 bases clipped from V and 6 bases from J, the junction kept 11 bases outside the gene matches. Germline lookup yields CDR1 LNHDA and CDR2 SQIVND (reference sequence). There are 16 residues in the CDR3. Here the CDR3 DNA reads TGTGCCAGTAGCCTACAACGGGACAGGGGGCATCATGGCTACACCTTC. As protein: CASSLQRDRGHHGYTF.

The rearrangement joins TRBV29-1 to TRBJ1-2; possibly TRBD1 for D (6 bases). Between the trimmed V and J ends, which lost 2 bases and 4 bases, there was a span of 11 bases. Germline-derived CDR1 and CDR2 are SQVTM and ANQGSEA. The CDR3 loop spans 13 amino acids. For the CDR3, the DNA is TGCAGCGTTGAAAAACAGGGCTCCTATGGCTACACCTTC. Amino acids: CSVEKQGSYGYTF.

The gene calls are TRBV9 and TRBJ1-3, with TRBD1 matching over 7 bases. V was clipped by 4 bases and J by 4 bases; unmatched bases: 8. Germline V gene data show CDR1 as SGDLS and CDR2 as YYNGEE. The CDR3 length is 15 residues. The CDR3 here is CASSPGYRGGNTIYF. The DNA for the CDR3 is TGTGCCAGCAGCCCGGGTTACAGGGGCGGAAACACCATATATTTT.

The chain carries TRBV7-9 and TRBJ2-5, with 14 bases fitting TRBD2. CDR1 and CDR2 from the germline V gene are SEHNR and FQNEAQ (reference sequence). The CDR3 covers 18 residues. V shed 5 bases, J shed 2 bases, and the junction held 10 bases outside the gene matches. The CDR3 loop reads CASSAGTSGGITQETQYF. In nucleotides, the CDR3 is TGTGCCAGCAGCGCCGGGACTAGCGGGGGAATAACGCAAGAGACCCAGTACTTC.

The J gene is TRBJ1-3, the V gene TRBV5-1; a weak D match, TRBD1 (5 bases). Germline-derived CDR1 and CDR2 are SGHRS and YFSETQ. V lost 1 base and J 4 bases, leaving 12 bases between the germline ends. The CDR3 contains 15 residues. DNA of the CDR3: TGCGCCAGCAGCTTGCAGGGACCGCGCGGAAACACCATATATTTT. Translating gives CASSLQGPRGNTIYF.

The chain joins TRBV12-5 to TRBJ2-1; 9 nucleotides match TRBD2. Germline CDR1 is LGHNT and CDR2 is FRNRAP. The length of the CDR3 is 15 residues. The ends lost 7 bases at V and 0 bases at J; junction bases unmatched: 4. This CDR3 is CASAFSGGSYNEQFF. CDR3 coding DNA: TGTGCTAGTGCTTTTAGCGGGGGCTCCTACAATGAGCAGTTCTTC.

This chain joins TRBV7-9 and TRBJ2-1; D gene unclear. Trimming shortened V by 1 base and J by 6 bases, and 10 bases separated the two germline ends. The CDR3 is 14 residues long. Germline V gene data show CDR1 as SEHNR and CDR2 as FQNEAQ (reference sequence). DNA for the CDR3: TGTGCCAGCAGCTTAGTTGAAGCCTTCAATGAGCAGTTCTTC. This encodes CASSLVEAFNEQFF.

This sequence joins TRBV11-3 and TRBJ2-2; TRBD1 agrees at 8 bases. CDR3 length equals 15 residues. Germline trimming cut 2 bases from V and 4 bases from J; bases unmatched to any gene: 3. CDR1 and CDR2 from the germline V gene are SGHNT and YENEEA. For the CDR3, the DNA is TGTGCCAGCAGCTTACGGACAGGGTCCACCGGGGAGCTGTTTTTT. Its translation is CASSLRTGSTGELFF. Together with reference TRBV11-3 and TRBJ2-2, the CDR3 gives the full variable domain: EAGVVQSPRYKIIEKKQPVAFWCNPISGHNTLYWYLQNLGQGPELLIRYENEEAVDDSQLPKDRFSAERLKGVDSTLKIQPAELGDSAVYLCASSLRTGSTGELFFGEGSRLTVL.

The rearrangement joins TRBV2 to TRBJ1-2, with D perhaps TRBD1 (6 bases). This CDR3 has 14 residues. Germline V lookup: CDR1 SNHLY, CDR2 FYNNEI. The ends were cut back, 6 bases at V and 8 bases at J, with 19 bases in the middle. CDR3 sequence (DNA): TGTGCCAGCAGCTACAGGGCCCTCGTCTCGGGCTACACCTTC. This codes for CASSYRALVSGYTF.

The CDR3 region has the DNA TGTGCCACCAGCGGACCCATGACTAGCAGGGGAGGGGAGCTGTTTTTT. Translation gives CATSGPMTSRGGELFF. V is TRBV15 and J is TRBJ2-2, with D possibly being TRBD2 (7 bases). The CDR3 sequence is 16 residues long. CDR1 and CDR2 (germline): LNHNV, YYDKDF (reference sequence). V lost 5 bases to trimming and J lost 8 bases, with 21 bases between them.

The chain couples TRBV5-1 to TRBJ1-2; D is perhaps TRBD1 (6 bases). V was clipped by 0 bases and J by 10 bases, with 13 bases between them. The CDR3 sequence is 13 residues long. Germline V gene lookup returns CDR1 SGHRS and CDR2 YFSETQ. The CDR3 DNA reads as TGCGCCAGCAGCTTGGTGCCGGGGGCGAACTACACCTTC. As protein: CASSLVPGANYTF.

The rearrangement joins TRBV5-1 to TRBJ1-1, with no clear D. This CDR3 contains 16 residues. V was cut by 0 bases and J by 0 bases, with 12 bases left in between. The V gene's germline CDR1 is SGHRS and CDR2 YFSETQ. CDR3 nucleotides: TGCGCCAGCAGCTTGGGTAAGGGAGCCATGAACACTGAAGCTTTCTTT. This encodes CASSLGKGAMNTEAFF.

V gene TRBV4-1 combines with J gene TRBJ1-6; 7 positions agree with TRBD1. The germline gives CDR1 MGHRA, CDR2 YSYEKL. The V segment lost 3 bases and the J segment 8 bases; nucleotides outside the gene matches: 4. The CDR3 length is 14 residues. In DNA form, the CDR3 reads TGCGCCAGCAGCCACCCGACAGGGTATTCACCCCTCCACTTT. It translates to CASSHPTGYSPLHF.

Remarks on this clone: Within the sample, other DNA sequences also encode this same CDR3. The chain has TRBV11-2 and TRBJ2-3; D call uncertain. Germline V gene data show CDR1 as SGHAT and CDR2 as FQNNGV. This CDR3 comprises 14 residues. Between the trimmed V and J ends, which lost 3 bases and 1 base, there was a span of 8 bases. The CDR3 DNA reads TGTGCCAGCAGCTTGGGTTTGGGCACAGATACGCAGTATTTT. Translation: CASSLGLGTDTQYF.

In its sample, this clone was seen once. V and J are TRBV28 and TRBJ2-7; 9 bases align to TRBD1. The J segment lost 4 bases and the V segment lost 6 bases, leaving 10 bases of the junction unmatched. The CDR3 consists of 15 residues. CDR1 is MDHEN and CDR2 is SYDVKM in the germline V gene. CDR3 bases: TGTGCCAGCAGAACCTCCGGGACAGGGTTGTACGAGCAGTACTTC. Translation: CASRTSGTGLYEQYF.

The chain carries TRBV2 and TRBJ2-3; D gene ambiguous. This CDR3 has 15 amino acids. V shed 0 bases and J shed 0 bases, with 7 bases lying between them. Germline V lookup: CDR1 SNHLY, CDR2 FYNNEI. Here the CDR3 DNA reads TGTGCCAGCAGTGAAGCGCGCCAGAGCACAGATACGCAGTATTTT. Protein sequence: CASSEARQSTDTQYF.